These 27 T cell receptor beta chains were sequenced from one sample in a study of T cell changes during pregnancy in multiple sclerosis. The assay was immunoSEQ multiplex PCR, and TCRdb's table has in-frame clones only and misses some. The repertoire holds around 100,000 clones, around 90% seen once, with around 3.2% in the top ten. Source: peripheral blood, taken in the second trimester of pregnancy. Source of these receptors: a female donor with multiple sclerosis, enrolled in a pregnancy study.

The V call is TRBV11-2, the J call TRBJ1-2; perhaps TRBD1 as D (6 bases). The CDR3 has 14 residues. Germline V gene data show CDR1 as SGHAT and CDR2 as FQNNGV. Trimming pared 1 base from V and 8 bases from J, leaving 14 bases between. The chain's CDR3 is CASSLGRTDGGYTF. The CDR3 DNA is TGTGCCAGCAGCTTAGGGAGGACAGACGGCGGCTACACCTTC. Combining the CDR3 with reference TRBV11-2 and TRBJ1-2 gives the whole variable domain EAGVAQSPRYKIIEKRQSVAFWCNPISGHATLYWYQQILGQGPKLLIQFQNNGVVDDSQLPKDRFSAERLKGVDSTLKIQPAKLEDSAVYLCASSLGRTDGGYTFGSGTRLTVV.

The chain recombines TRBV6-1 with TRBJ2-1; 10 positions agree with TRBD1. Trimming at V came to 2 bases and at J to 3 bases, leaving 4 bases not matched to a gene. The V gene's germline CDR1 is MNHNS and CDR2 SASEGT. The CDR3 consists of 16 residues. Here the CDR3 DNA reads TGTGCCAGCAGTGAACGGGACAGGGGCTACTACAATGAGCAGTTCTTC. Protein: CASSERDRGYYNEQFF.

V is TRBV5-6 and J is TRBJ2-3; D is perhaps TRBD1 (6 bases). Trimming stripped 4 bases from V and 7 bases from J, with 13 bases between. The CDR3 covers 13 residues. The V gene's germline CDR1 is SGHDT and CDR2 YYEEEE. CDR3 protein: CASSPSGQNTQYF. The DNA for the CDR3 is TGTGCCAGCAGCCCGAGCGGACAGAATACGCAGTATTTT.

V usage is TRBV28 and J usage is TRBJ2-7, with a weak D call TRBD1 (5 bases). The CDR3 loop spans 14 amino acids. V was shortened by 4 bases and J by 5 bases, with 15 bases between the two germline ends. The germline gives CDR1 MDHEN, CDR2 SYDVKM. CDR3 nucleotide sequence: TGTGCCAGCAGTTACGCGTTCAGGGTGAACGAGCAGTACTTC. This encodes CASSYAFRVNEQYF.

The rearrangement uses TRBV21-1 and TRBJ1-4; the D call of TRBD1 is as the table states it, not checked on the DNA. TRBV21-1 is designated a pseudogene. CDR3 length: 12 residues. CDR3 protein: CASSSSGEKLFF. The CDR3 DNA sequence: TGTGCCAGCAGCAGTTCAGGTGAAAAACTGTTTTTT.

The chain carries TRBV6-1 and TRBJ2-2; 10 nucleotides align to TRBD2. V lost 4 bases to trimming and J lost 5 bases; unmatched junction nucleotides: 13. Germline loops: CDR1 MNHNS, CDR2 SASEGT. This CDR3 spans 18 amino acids. The CDR3 sequence: CASSAVGGSGRVTGELFF. The CDR3, as DNA: TGTGCCAGCAGTGCAGTCGGGGGGAGCGGGAGGGTGACCGGGGAGCTGTTTTTT.

The V gene is TRBV18, the J gene TRBJ1-5, with a possible D match to TRBD1 (6 bases). Between the trimmed V and J ends, which lost 2 bases and 4 bases, there was a span of 12 bases. The CDR3 extends over 15 amino acids. Per the germline V gene, CDR1 is KGHSH and CDR2 is LQKENI. The CDR3 DNA reads as TGTGCCAGCTCACCAGGAAACAGGGAGAATCAGCCCCAGCATTTT. It translates to CASSPGNRENQPQHF.

This sequence joins TRBV19 and TRBJ2-1; D perhaps matches TRBD2 (7 bases). Germline V gene data show CDR1 as LNHDA and CDR2 as SQIVND (reference sequence). The V and J ends lost 7 bases and 9 bases respectively, with 25 bases between them. This CDR3 comprises 16 residues. Here the CDR3 DNA reads TGTGCCAGTACCTTGGGGGGGGCGGGGCCCGCGCGTGAGCAGTTCTTC. This sequence encodes CASTLGGAGPAREQFF.

This clone was counted only a few times. V is TRBV25-1 and J is TRBJ1-1; D is ambiguous. This CDR3 region has 14 residues. The V gene lost 0 bases and the J gene lost 4 bases, with 9 bases spanning the gap. Per germline, CDR1 MGHDK and CDR2 SYGVNS. CDR3 DNA sequence: TGTGCCAGCAGTGAATATGGAGAGGTCACTGAAGCTTTCTTT. Protein product: CASSEYGEVTEAFF.

This chain connects TRBV7-2 to TRBJ2-3, with 10 bases fitting TRBD2. The CDR3 totals 16 residues. Germline values: CDR1 SGHTA, CDR2 FQGNSA. The V and J ends lost 2 bases and 7 bases, in that order; junction bases with no gene match: 9. The CDR3 is CASSLSLAGVTYTQYF. CDR3 sequence (DNA): TGTGCCAGCAGCTTAAGCCTAGCGGGAGTGACTTATACGCAGTATTTT.

The chain links TRBV6-1 to TRBJ2-7; D possibly corresponds to TRBD2 (6 bases). The ends were cut back, 8 bases at V and 7 bases at J, with 12 bases in the middle. In germline, CDR1 is MNHNS, CDR2 SASEGT. This CDR3 has 11 residues. DNA for the CDR3: TGTGCCAGCGCGGGGCCGCCGGAGCAGTACTTC. Translation gives CASAGPPEQYF.

V is TRBV2 and J is TRBJ2-7; D uncertain. Germline assignment: CDR1 SNHLY and CDR2 FYNNEI. V lost 6 bases to trimming and J lost 3 bases, with 15 bases between them. The CDR3 consists of 14 residues. Written as DNA, the CDR3 is TGTGCCAGCAGGGTTTCCCGGGTCCGCTACGAGCAGTACTTC. Protein sequence: CASRVSRVRYEQYF.

V gene TRBV28 combines with J gene TRBJ2-7, with 8 bases aligning to TRBD1. Unmatched junction bases numbered 6, after V lost 5 bases and J lost 3 bases. Germline V gives CDR1 MDHEN, CDR2 SYDVKM. The CDR3 contains 14 residues. CDR3 sequence: CASSKAGTGYEQYF. The CDR3 DNA follows: TGTGCCAGCAGTAAGGCCGGGACAGGCTACGAGCAGTACTTC.

The chain links TRBV25-1 to TRBJ2-2; D is undetermined. V lost 9 bases and J lost 6, with 17 bases in between. The germline gives CDR1 MGHDK, CDR2 SYGVNS. The CDR3 totals 14 residues. The CDR3 reads CASMPAVRPGELFF. As DNA, the CDR3 is TGTGCCAGTATGCCCGCGGTGCGTCCCGGGGAGCTGTTTTTT.

Here the CDR3 DNA reads TGTGCCAGTAGTATCGTGTCTAAAGAAGCTTTCTTT. Encoded protein: CASSIVSKEAFF. The genes are TRBV19 and TRBJ1-1; no clear D gene. This CDR3 comprises 12 residues. In germline, CDR1 is LNHDA, CDR2 SQIVND (reference sequence). The germline V and J ends were trimmed by 3 bases and 8 bases, with 10 bases remaining between them.

J is TRBJ2-1 and V is TRBV5-8; D possibly corresponds to TRBD2 (5 bases). V shed 4 bases and J shed 9 bases, with 17 bases lying between them. The CDR3 sequence is 14 residues long. Germline lookup yields CDR1 SGHTS and CDR2 YDEGEE. The CDR3 DNA follows: TGTGCCAGCAGCGATAGCGTTATTCGCATTGAGCAGTTCTTC. Translating gives CASSDSVIRIEQFF.

This clone was picked up a small number of times. The CDR3, as DNA: TGCAGCGCTAGGAACACTGAAGCTTTCTTT. Its translation is CSARNTEAFF. The chain joins TRBV29-1 to TRBJ1-1; D unresolved. The CDR3 sequence is 10 residues long. Trimming pared 7 bases from V and 1 base from J, leaving 4 bases between. Germline CDR1 is SQVTM and CDR2 is ANQGSEA.

The chain links TRBV27 to TRBJ2-7, with TRBD1 matching 12 bases. CDR1 and CDR2 from the germline V gene are MNHEY and SMNVEV (reference sequence). This CDR3 region has 16 residues. V lost 5 bases, J lost 6 bases, and 11 bases stayed unmatched. The chain's CDR3 is CASSNSGQGARSEQYF. The DNA of the CDR3 is TGTGCCAGCAGTAACTCGGGACAGGGGGCTAGAAGCGAGCAGTACTTC.

The CDR3 nucleotides are TGTGCCAGCGGTACTCAAGACACCCTGTATAACTATGGCTACACCTTC. Its protein is CASGTQDTLYNYGYTF. This rearrangement joins TRBV27 to TRBJ1-2; D remains ambiguous. Germline loops: CDR1 MNHEY, CDR2 SMNVEV (reference sequence). Trimming took off 8 bases at V and 1 base at J, with 20 bases between the two ends. The CDR3 has 16 amino acids.

The V and J genes are TRBV9 and TRBJ2-3, with a possible D match to TRBD1 (6 bases). Trimming shortened V by 0 bases and J by 4 bases, and 12 bases separated the two germline ends. CDR1 and CDR2 (germline): SGDLS, YYNGEE. The CDR3 covers 15 residues. The CDR3 spells CASSVEDRDADTQYF. In nucleotides, the CDR3 is TGTGCCAGCAGCGTAGAGGACAGAGACGCAGATACGCAGTATTTT.

This chain connects TRBV21-1 to TRBJ2-2; the D call TRBD1 from the table was never checked on the DNA. TRBV21-1 is classified as a pseudogene. The CDR3 is 16 amino acids. CDR3 amino acids: CASSTQRQGWTGELFF. CDR3 nucleotide sequence: TGTGCCAGCAGCACCCAACGACAGGGGTGGACCGGGGAGCTGTTTTTT.

The chain is built from TRBV6-1 and TRBJ2-1, with D possibly TRBD2 on 5 matching bases. The CDR3 is 15 residues long. Trimming removed 6 bases from V and 8 bases from J, with 20 bases in between. CDR1 and CDR2 (germline): MNHNS, SASEGT. CDR3 DNA sequence: TGTGCCAGCAGCGTAATCTTTTCAGCGGTTTATGAGCAGTTCTTC. This sequence encodes CASSVIFSAVYEQFF.

This sequence joins TRBV28 and TRBJ2-3, with 7 bases identical to TRBD2. After removal of 5 bases from V and 3 bases from J, the junction contained 11 bases not matched to a gene. The CDR3 is 16 residues long. The germline V gene has CDR1 MDHEN and CDR2 SYDVKM. The CDR3 sequence is CASSAREALRTDTQYF. As DNA, the CDR3 is TGTGCCAGCAGTGCCCGGGAGGCCCTCCGGACAGATACGCAGTATTTT.

The chain combines TRBV19 with TRBJ2-3, with 15 bases matching TRBD2. There are 18 residues in the CDR3. After removal of 6 bases from V and 2 bases from J, the junction contained 9 bases not matched to a gene. CDR1 is LNHDA and CDR2 is SQIVND in the germline V gene (reference sequence). The CDR3 nucleotides are TGTGCCAGTAGACTCCCGGGACTAGCGGGAGGAAACACAGATACGCAGTATTTT. Encoded protein: CASRLPGLAGGNTDTQYF. The whole variable domain, filled in from reference TRBV19 and TRBJ2-3, reads DGGITQSPKYLFRKEGQNVTLSCEQNLNHDAMYWYRQDPGQGLRLIYYSQIVNDFQKGDIAEGYSVSREKKESFPLTVTSAQKNPTAFYLCASRLPGLAGGNTDTQYFGPGTRLTVL.

CDR3 amino acids: CASSPWGQAYDGYTF. DNA of the CDR3: TGTGCCAGCAGCCCTTGGGGACAGGCCTATGATGGCTACACCTTC. The chain carries TRBV7-9 and TRBJ1-2, with TRBD1 matching over 8 bases. Per the germline V gene, CDR1 is SEHNR and CDR2 is FQNEAQ (reference sequence). The length of the CDR3 is 15 residues. With V trimmed by 5 bases and J by 6 bases, 11 bases remained unmatched.

The chain uses TRBV13 and TRBJ2-7, with D tentatively TRBD2 (6 bases). V lost 2 bases, J lost 1 base, and 18 bases lay in between. The CDR3 has 17 amino acids. Germline lookup yields CDR1 PRHDT and CDR2 FYEKMQ (reference sequence). CDR3 residues: CASSLTLGGISSYEQYF. DNA of the CDR3: TGTGCCAGCAGCTTAACTCTCGGCGGGATTTCATCCTACGAGCAGTACTTC.

This rearrangement joins TRBV10-3 to TRBJ1-2; no definite D call. Germline-derived CDR1 and CDR2 are ENHRY and SYGVKD. Trimming removed 2 bases from V and 4 bases from J, with 14 bases in between. The CDR3 is made up of 15 amino acids. CDR3 DNA: TGTGCCATCAGTGAGCCCCCGGCGGGTCTCTATGGCTACACCTTC. It encodes CAISEPPAGLYGYTF.